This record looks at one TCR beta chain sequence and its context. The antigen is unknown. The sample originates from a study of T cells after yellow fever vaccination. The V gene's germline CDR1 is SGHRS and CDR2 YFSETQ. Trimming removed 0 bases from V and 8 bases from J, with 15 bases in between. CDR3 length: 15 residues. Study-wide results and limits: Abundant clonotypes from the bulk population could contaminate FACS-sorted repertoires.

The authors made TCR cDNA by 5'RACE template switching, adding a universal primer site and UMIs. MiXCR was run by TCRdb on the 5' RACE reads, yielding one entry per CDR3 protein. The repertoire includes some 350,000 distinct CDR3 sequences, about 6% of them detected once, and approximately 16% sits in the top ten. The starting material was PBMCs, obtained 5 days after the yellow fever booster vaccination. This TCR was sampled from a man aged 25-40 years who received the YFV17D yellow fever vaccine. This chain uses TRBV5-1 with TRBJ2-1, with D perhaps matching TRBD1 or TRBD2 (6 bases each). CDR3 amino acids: CASSLARIGGDEQFF. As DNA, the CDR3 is TGCGCCAGCAGCTTGGCCCGAATCGGGGGCGATGAGCAGTTCTTC. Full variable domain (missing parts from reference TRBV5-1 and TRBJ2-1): KAGVTQTPRYLIKTRGQQVTLSCSPISGHRSVSWYQQTPGQGLQFLFEYFSETQRNKGNFPGRFSGRQFSNSRSEMNVSTLELGDSALYLCASSLARIGGDEQFFGPGTRLTVL.